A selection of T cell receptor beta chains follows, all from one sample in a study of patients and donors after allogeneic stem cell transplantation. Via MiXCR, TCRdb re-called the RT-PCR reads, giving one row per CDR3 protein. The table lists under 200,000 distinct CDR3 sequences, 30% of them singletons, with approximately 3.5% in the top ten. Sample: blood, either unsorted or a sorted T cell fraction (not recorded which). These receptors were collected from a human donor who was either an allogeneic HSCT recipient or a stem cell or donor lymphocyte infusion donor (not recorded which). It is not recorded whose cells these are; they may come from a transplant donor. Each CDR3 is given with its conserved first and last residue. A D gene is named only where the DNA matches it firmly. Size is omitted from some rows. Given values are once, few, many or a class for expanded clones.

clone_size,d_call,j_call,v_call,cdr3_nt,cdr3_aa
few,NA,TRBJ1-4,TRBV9,TGTGCCAGCAGCGTGGGAACAGGGAGCACTAATGAAAAACTGTTTTTT,CASSVGTGSTNEKLFF
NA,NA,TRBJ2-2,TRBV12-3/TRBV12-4,TGTGCCAGCAGTTTACAGAACACCGTGGAGCTGTTTTTT,CASSLQNTVELFF
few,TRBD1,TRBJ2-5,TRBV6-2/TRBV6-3,TGTGCCAGCAGTTACCCTTTAGGACAGGTAGTTCAAGAGACCCAGTACTTC,CASSYPLGQVVQETQYF
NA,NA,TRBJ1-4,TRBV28,TGTGCCAGCAGTTTGGGACTGATTAATGAAAAACTGTTTTTT,CASSLGLINEKLFF
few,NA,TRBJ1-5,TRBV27,TGTGCCAGCAGGCCGCGCGGCCCCGGATATCAGCCCCAGCATTTT,CASRPRGPGYQPQHF
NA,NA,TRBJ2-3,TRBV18,TGTGCCAGCTCACCATCGACCACAGATACGCAGTATTTT,CASSPSTTDTQYF
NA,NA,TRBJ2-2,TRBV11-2,TGTGCCAGCAGCTTGCGGCACTTTAGCGGAGTATCCACCGGGGAGCTGTTTTTT,CASSLRHFSGVSTGELFF
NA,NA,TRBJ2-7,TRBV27,TGTGCCAGCAGTTTTGGGAGCGGCTACGAGCAGTACTTC,CASSFGSGYEQYF
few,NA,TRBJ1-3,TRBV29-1,TGCAGCGTTCTTATGGTCGGGGACACCATATATTTT,CSVLMVGDTIYF
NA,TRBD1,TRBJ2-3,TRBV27,TGTGCCAGCAGTTTTCAGGACAGGGACACAGATACGCAGTATTTT,CASSFQDRDTDTQYF
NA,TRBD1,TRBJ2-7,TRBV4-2,TGTGCCAGCAGCCAAGATCGGACAGGGGGTAGCTACGAGCAGTACTTC,CASSQDRTGGSYEQYF
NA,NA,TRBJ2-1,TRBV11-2,TGTGCCAGCAGCCCCTCGGACGGTTACAATGAGCAGTTCTTC,CASSPSDGYNEQFF
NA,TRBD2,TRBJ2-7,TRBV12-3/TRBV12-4,TGTGCCAGCAGCCCCACCGATGGCGGGAGGGCCTACGAGCAGTACTTC,CASSPTDGGRAYEQYF
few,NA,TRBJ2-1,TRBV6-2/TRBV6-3,TGTGCCAGCAGTTACTCGGGCAGCTCCTTCAACTCCTACAATGAGCAGTTCTTC,CASSYSGSSFNSYNEQFF
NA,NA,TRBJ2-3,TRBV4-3,TGCGCCAGCAGCCGCGGGACAGTTAGCACAGATACGCAGTATTTT,CASSRGTVSTDTQYF
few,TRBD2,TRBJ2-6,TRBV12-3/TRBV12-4,TGTGCCAGCAGCCTTGGACTAGCCGGCTCTGGGGCCAACGTCCTGACTTTC,CASSLGLAGSGANVLTF
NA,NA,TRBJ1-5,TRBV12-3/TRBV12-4,TGTGCCAGCAGTTTAGGCTCCTTCAACCAGCAGCCCCAGCATTTT,CASSLGSFNQQPQHF
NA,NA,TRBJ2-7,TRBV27,TGTGCCAGCAGTCGCCAGGGGGGCGCCCCCCTATACGAGCAGTACTTC,CASSRQGGAPLYEQYF
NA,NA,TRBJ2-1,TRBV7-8,TGTGCCAGCAGCTACCAGACGCTGGGTAATAACGATGAGCAGTTCTTC,CASSYQTLGNNDEQFF
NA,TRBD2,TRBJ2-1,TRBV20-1,TGCAGTGCTCCAGTAGCGGGAGGGCCGTTCGGTGAGCAGTTCTTC,CSAPVAGGPFGEQFF
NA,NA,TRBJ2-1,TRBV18,TGTGCCAGCTCACCTAAAGACGTCGGGGTCTACAATGAGCAGTTCTTC,CASSPKDVGVYNEQFF
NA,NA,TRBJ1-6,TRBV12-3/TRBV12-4,TGTGCCAGCAGTTTTGCGGGGGGCAGCTCACCCCTCCACTTT,CASSFAGGSSPLHF
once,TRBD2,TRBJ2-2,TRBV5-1,TGCGCCAGCAGCTTAAAAACTAGCGGACAACGGGGCGGGGAGCTGTTTTTT,CASSLKTSGQRGGELFF
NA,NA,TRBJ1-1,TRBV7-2,TGTGCCAGCAGCTTAGGCTACAGCGGGGCGAGCACTGAAGCTTTCTTT,CASSLGYSGASTEAFF
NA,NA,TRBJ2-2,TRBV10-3,TGTGCCATCAGTGAGTCGTTCGGCCAGGCGAACACCGGGGAGCTGTTTTTT,CAISESFGQANTGELFF
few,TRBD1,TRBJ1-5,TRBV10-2,TGCGCCAGCAGTACTCGCACAGGGGGCGGATGGAGCAATCAGCCCCAGCATTTT,CASSTRTGGGWSNQPQHF
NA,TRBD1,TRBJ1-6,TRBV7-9,TGTGCCAGCAGCGCCGGGACAGGGGGCTTTCCTTATAATTCACCCCTCCACTTT,CASSAGTGGFPYNSPLHF
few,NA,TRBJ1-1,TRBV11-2,TGTGCCAGCAGCCCACAGGGCGGGCCGACTGAAGCTTTCTTT,CASSPQGGPTEAFF
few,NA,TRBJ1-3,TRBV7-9,TGTGCCAGCAGCAAAACAGTTACGATCTCTGGAAACACCATATATTTT,CASSKTVTISGNTIYF
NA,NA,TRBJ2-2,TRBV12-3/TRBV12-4,TGTGCCAGCAGTTTCACCGGGGTGAAGGCCGGGGAGCTGTTTTTT,CASSFTGVKAGELFF
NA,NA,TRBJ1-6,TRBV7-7,TGTGCCACCCGGGGGTCAAGCTCCTATAATTCACCCCTCCACTTT,CATRGSSSYNSPLHF
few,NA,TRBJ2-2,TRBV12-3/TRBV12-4,TGTGCCAGCAGTTTACAGGGGCACACCGGGGAGCTGTTTTTT,CASSLQGHTGELFF
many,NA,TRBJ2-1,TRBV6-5,TGTGCCAGCACCGATACGTGGGGGGAGTTATACAATGAGCAGTTCTTC,CASTDTWGELYNEQFF
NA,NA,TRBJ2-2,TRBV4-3,TGCGCCAGCAGCCAAAACGCGGGACTTCAGAACACCGGGGAGCTGTTTTTT,CASSQNAGLQNTGELFF
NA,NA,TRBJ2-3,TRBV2,TGTGCCGGTGCAGGGGGCCGCGGGGGAGATACGCAGTATTTT,CAGAGGRGGDTQYF
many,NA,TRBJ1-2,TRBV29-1,TGCAGCGTTGAAGGGGTCGGGGCCGACTATGGCTACACCTTC,CSVEGVGADYGYTF
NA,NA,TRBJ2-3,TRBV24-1,TGTGCCACCAGTGATCCCGACACTATTGGCACAGATACGCAGTATTTT,CATSDPDTIGTDTQYF
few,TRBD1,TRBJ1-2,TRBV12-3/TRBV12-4,TGTGCCAGCAGTTTCTCGGGACAGGGAAACTATGGCTACACCTTC,CASSFSGQGNYGYTF
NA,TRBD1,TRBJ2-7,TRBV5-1,TGCGCCAGCAGTACGCGTAACAGGGGGCCGTACGAGCAGTACTTC,CASSTRNRGPYEQYF
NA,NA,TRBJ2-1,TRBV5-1,TGCGCCAGCAGGTCGGGGGATGCCTACAATGAGCAGTTCTTC,CASRSGDAYNEQFF
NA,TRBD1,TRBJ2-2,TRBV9,TGTGCCAGCAGGGTAGGGGGCGCGAACACCGGGGAGCTGTTTTTT,CASRVGGANTGELFF
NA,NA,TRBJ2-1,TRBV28,TGTGCCAGCAGTGGGACACTCTACAATGAGCAGTTCTTC,CASSGTLYNEQFF
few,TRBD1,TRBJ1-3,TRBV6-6,TGTGCCAGCAGTTTACAGGGGAATGGAAACACCATATATTTT,CASSLQGNGNTIYF
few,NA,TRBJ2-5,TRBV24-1,TGTGCCACCAGTGATTTAACCTCCACGGGGGAGACCCAGTACTTC,CATSDLTSTGETQYF